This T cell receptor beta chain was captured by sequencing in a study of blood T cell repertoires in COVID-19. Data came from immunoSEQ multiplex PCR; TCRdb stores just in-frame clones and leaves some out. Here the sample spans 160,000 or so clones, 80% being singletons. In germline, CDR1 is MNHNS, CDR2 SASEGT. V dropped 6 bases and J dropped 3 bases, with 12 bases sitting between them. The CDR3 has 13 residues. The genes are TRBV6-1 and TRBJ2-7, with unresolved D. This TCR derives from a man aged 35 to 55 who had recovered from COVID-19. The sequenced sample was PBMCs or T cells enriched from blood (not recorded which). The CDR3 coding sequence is TGTGCCAGCAGCCGCCGTTACAGCTACGAGCAGTACGTC. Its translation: CASSRRYSYEQYV.